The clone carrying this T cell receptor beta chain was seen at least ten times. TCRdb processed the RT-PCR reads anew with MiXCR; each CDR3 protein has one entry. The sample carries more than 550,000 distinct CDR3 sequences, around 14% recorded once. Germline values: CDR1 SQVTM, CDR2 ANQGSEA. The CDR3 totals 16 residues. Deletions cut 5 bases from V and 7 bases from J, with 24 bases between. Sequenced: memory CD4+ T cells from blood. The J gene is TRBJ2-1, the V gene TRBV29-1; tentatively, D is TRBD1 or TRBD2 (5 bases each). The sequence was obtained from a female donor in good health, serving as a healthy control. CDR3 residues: CSVSTNGPLGRNEQFF. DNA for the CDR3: TGCAGCGTTTCCACCAACGGGCCCTTGGGACGAAATGAGCAGTTCTTC.